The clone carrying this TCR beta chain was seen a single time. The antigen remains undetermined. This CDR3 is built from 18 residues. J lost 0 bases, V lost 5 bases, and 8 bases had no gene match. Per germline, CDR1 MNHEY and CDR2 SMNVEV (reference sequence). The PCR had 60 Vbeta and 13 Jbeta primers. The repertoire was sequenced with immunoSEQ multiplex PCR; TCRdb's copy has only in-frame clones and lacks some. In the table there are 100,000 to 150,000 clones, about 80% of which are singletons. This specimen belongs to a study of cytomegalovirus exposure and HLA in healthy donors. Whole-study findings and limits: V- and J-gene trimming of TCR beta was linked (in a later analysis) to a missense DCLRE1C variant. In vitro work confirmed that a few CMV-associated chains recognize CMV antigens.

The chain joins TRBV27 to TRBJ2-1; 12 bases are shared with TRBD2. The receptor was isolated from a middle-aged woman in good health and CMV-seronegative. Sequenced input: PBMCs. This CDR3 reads CASSLGLAGLSSYNEQFF. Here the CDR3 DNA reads TGTGCCAGCAGTCTCGGACTAGCGGGACTCAGCTCCTACAATGAGCAGTTCTTC.